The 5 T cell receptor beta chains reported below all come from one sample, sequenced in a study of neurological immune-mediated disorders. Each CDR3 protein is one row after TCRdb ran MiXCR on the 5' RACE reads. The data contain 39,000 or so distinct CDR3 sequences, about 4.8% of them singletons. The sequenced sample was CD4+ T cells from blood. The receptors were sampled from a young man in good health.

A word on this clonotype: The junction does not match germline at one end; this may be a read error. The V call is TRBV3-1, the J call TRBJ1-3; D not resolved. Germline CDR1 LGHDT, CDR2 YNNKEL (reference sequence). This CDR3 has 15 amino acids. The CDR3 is CVSSHPRVGRNTIYF. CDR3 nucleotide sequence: TGTGTCAGCAGCCATCCTAGGGTGGGAAGAAACACCATATATTTT.

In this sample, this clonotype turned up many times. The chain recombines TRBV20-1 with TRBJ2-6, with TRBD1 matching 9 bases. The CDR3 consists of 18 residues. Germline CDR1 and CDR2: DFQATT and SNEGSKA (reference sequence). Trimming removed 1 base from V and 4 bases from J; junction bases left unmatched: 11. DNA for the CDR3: TGCAGTGCTAGAGGGTGGGGACAGGGAATGACGGGGGCCAACGTCCTGACTTTC. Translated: CSARGWGQGMTGANVLTF.

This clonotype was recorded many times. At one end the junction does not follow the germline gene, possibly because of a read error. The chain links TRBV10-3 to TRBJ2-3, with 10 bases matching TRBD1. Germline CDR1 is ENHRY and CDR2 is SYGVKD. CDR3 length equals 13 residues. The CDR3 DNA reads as TGTGCCATTAGTGGACAGGGGGCAGATACGCAGTATTTT. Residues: CAISGQGADTQYF.

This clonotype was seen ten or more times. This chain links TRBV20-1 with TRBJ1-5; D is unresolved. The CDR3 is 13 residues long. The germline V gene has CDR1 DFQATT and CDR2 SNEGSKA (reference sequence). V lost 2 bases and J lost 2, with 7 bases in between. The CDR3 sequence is CSARRHGNQPQHF. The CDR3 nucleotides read TGCAGTGCTAGAAGACACGGCAATCAGCCCCAGCATTTT.

CDR3 region: CASSLAGVYEQYF. CDR3 DNA sequence: TGTGCCAGCAGCTTAGCCGGGGTATACGAGCAGTACTTC. The V and J genes are TRBV7-2 and TRBJ2-7; possibly TRBD2 for D (5 bases). Germline CDR1 reads SGHTA; CDR2 reads FQGNSA. The CDR3 is 13 amino acids. Trimming took 0 bases from V and 4 from J, leaving 7 bases between them.